The 21 T cell receptor beta chains reported below all come from one sample, sequenced in a study of blood T cell repertoires in COVID-19. Libraries were prepared by immunoSEQ multiplex PCR; TCRdb keeps only in-frame clonotypes and omits some of them. The sample records about 100,000 clones, 70% to 90% being singletons. The specimen sequenced was peripheral blood. These receptors were taken from a man aged 45-65 years with active or convalescent COVID-19.

V gene TRBV4-1 combines with J gene TRBJ1-1, with D tentatively TRBD1 (5 bases). Deletions cut 4 bases from V and 3 bases from J, with 18 bases between. The CDR3 consists of 16 residues. Germline V gives CDR1 MGHRA, CDR2 YSYEKL. Here the CDR3 DNA reads TGCGCCAGCAGCCCACAGCCCCCCCCAGGGTACACTGAAGCTTTCTTT. This sequence encodes CASSPQPPPGYTEAFF.

The V and J genes are TRBV19 and TRBJ1-2; unclear D gene. This CDR3 is built from 11 residues. The germline CDR1 and CDR2 sequences are LNHDA and SQIVND (reference sequence). Trimming cost V 8 bases and J 3 bases, with 7 bases left between them. For the CDR3, the DNA is TGTGCCAGTGCCGGGGACTATGGCTACACCTTC. As protein: CASAGDYGYTF.

This chain links TRBV24-1 with TRBJ2-2, with 7 bases aligning to TRBD2. The CDR3 runs to 14 residues. The junction had 7 bases not matched to a gene; V was cut back by 7 bases and J by 6 bases. Germline values: CDR1 KGHDR, CDR2 SFDVKD. CDR3 nucleotides: TGTGCCACCAGGTCTAGCGGCCGGGCCGGGGAGCTGTTTTTT. It specifies CATRSSGRAGELFF.

The V call is TRBV6-5, the J call TRBJ2-1, with D maybe TRBD2 (5 bases). Trimming left V 0 bases short and J 2 bases short, with 11 bases between. The CDR3 length is 16 residues. Germline V gene sequence: CDR1 MNHEY, CDR2 SVGAGI. The DNA for the CDR3 is TGTGCCAGCAGTTACTCTAGGTCCGGGACCTACAATGAGCAGTTCTTC. As protein: CASSYSRSGTYNEQFF.

The chain couples TRBV5-1 to TRBJ2-6, with TRBD1 as a possible D gene (6 bases). The length of the CDR3 is 18 residues. Germline CDR1 is SGHRS and CDR2 is YFSETQ. V gave up 5 bases and J gave up 0 bases, with 18 bases separating them. The CDR3 nucleotides are TGCGCCAGCAGTGCCATAGGACAGCCGTTCTCTGGGGCCAACGTCCTGACTTTC. Its protein is CASSAIGQPFSGANVLTF.

The rearrangement links TRBV5-5 to TRBJ1-1; weak D call: TRBD1 (5 bases). Trimming stripped 1 base from V and 0 bases from J, with 10 bases between. The CDR3 runs 15 residues. CDR1 and CDR2 from the germline V gene are SGHKS and YYEKEE (reference sequence). DNA for the CDR3: TGTGCCAGCAGCTTGTATCGGACAATGAACACTGAAGCTTTCTTT. This codes for CASSLYRTMNTEAFF.

The chain links TRBV5-4 to TRBJ2-7, with TRBD1 as a possible D gene (5 bases). Trimming shortened V by 0 bases and J by 2 bases, and 12 bases separated the two germline ends. The CDR3 loop spans 15 amino acids. The V gene's germline CDR1 is SGHNT and CDR2 YYREEE (reference sequence). The CDR3 region has the DNA TGTGCCAGCAGCTTGGGGCAGGGAACCGCCTACGAGCAGTACTTC. Protein product: CASSLGQGTAYEQYF.

The rearrangement links TRBV24-1 to TRBJ1-3; D call uncertain. V shed 5 bases and J shed 2 bases, with 6 bases lying between them. The CDR3 is 13 residues long. Germline V gene lookup returns CDR1 KGHDR and CDR2 SFDVKD. CDR3 sequence reads: CATSATPGNTIYF. In DNA form, the CDR3 reads TGTGCCACCAGTGCTACCCCTGGAAACACCATATATTTT.

V usage is TRBV3-1 (or the pseudogene TRBV3-2) and J usage is TRBJ2-3; TRBD2 aligns across 10 bases. Germline CDR1 LGHDT, CDR2 YNNKEL (reference sequence). With V trimmed by 2 bases and J by 0 bases, 5 bases remained unmatched. This CDR3 has 17 residues. Here the CDR3 reads CASSQWRTSGSTDTQYF. The CDR3 bases are TGTGCCAGCAGCCAATGGCGGACTAGCGGTAGCACAGATACGCAGTATTTT.

In DNA, the CDR3 is TGTGCCAGCAGCCAAGAAATGGGACAGAATAATGAAAAACTGTTTTTT. Amino acids: CASSQEMGQNNEKLFF. The chain uses TRBV5-4 and TRBJ1-4; 7 bases agree with TRBD1. Per the germline V gene, CDR1 is SGHNT and CDR2 is YYREEE (reference sequence). V gave up 4 bases and J gave up 4 bases; unmatched junction bases: 10. This CDR3 has 16 amino acids.

The CDR3 protein is CSVPDNEQFF. CDR3 bases: TGCAGTGTCCCAGACAATGAGCAGTTCTTC. This chain uses TRBV20-1 with TRBJ2-1; D is undetermined. Germline V gene lookup returns CDR1 DFQATT and CDR2 SNEGSKA (reference sequence). Trimming removed 7 bases at V and 5 bases at J, with 6 bases between. CDR3 length: 10 residues.

This clone was seen only a few times. This chain joins TRBV5-1 and TRBJ1-2, with no clear D. The V end was cut by 2 bases, the J end by 4 bases, with 15 bases between. CDR3 size: 15 residues. CDR1 and CDR2 from the germline V gene are SGHRS and YFSETQ. The DNA for the CDR3 is TGCGCCAGCAGCTTAACGGGAGTAGGAACCTATGGCTACACCTTC. Protein product: CASSLTGVGTYGYTF.

This clone occurred once. The chain joins TRBV10-3 to TRBJ2-3, with 14 bases identical to TRBD2. V gave up 2 bases and J gave up 4 bases; unmatched junction bases: 2. Germline-derived CDR1 and CDR2 are ENHRY and SYGVKD. This CDR3 contains 16 residues. CDR3 region: CAISELGLAGADTQYF. The CDR3 bases are TGTGCCATCAGTGAGCTGGGACTAGCGGGAGCAGATACGCAGTATTTT.

The CDR3 loop is CASSPIREGTEAFF. Written as DNA, the CDR3 is TGTGCCAGCTCACCCATCAGGGAGGGCACTGAAGCTTTCTTT. This chain joins TRBV18 and TRBJ1-1, with D possibly TRBD1 on 5 matching bases. With 3 bases removed from V and 4 bases from J, the gap between germline ends came to 12 bases. This CDR3 is built from 14 residues. The germline gives CDR1 KGHSH, CDR2 LQKENI.

V usage is TRBV10-3 and J usage is TRBJ1-1, with 8 bases matching TRBD1. V shed 4 bases and J 3 bases; nucleotides not matched to a gene: 7. The germline CDR1 and CDR2 sequences are ENHRY and SYGVKD. The CDR3 sequence is 15 residues long. DNA for the CDR3: TGTGCCATCAGTGGGTTAGGACAGGGCGACACTGAAGCTTTCTTT. It yields the protein CAISGLGQGDTEAFF.

The chain joins TRBV10-3 to TRBJ1-2, with TRBD1 matching 7 bases. Trimming cost V 7 bases and J 6 bases; bases outside gene matches: 8. The CDR3 is 13 residues long. Germline V gene lookup returns CDR1 ENHRY and CDR2 SYGVKD. CDR3 nucleotide sequence: TGTGCCATCAAGGGACAGCCTGAAGATGGCTACACCTTC. This codes for CAIKGQPEDGYTF.

The rearrangement joins TRBV12-3 or TRBV12-4 to TRBJ2-3; no clear D gene. Trimming left V 3 bases short and J 1 base short, with 2 bases between. The CDR3 runs to 12 residues. CDR3 nucleotides: TGTGCCAGCAGTTTCGGCACAGATACGCAGTATTTT. Amino acids: CASSFGTDTQYF.

The gene calls are TRBV29-1 and TRBJ1-3, with TRBD1 identical over 10 bases. V lost 6 bases, J lost 8 bases, and 10 bases stayed unmatched. This CDR3 is 14 amino acids long. Looked up from germline, CDR1 is SQVTM and CDR2 is ANQGSEA. Here the CDR3 DNA reads TGCAGCGTCACCCGACAGGGGGCAAGGGACACCATATATTTT. Residues: CSVTRQGARDTIYF.

The chain's CDR3 is CASSEALLGGAVQETQYF. CDR3 nucleotides: TGTGCCAGCAGTGAAGCGCTTCTGGGGGGAGCCGTACAAGAGACCCAGTACTTC. This chain links TRBV2 with TRBJ2-5, with D perhaps TRBD2 (6 bases). The V gene's germline CDR1 is SNHLY and CDR2 FYNNEI. The V end lost 0 bases, the J end lost 2 bases, and 19 bases lay between the germline ends. The CDR3 contains 18 residues.

This clone has a handful of counts. This chain links TRBV24-1 with TRBJ1-2; D not resolved. CDR1 is KGHDR and CDR2 is SFDVKD in the germline V gene. The CDR3 has 13 amino acids. Trimming took off 5 bases at V and 2 bases at J, with 8 bases between the two ends. CDR3 coding DNA: TGTGCCACCAGTGGGGCACCGAACTATGGCTACACCTTC. Encoded protein: CATSGAPNYGYTF.

The chain uses TRBV15 and TRBJ2-7; 7 bases map to TRBD2. Germline V gene data show CDR1 as LNHNV and CDR2 as YYDKDF (reference sequence). CDR3 length: 15 residues. Trimming at V came to 3 bases and at J to 4 bases, leaving 9 bases not matched to a gene. Here the CDR3 DNA reads TGTGCCACCAGCAGGTCAGACGGGACTAATTACGAGCAGTACTTC. Protein product: CATSRSDGTNYEQYF.